This T cell receptor (beta chain) is from a study of cytomegalovirus exposure and HLA in healthy donors. Whole-study results and caveats: Immune exposure information available was restricted to CMV serostatus. For most TCR beta V segments, an earlier analysis put the productive rate at about 90% or about 30% of the time.

The CDR3 is 14 residues long. V gave up 0 bases and J gave up 5 bases, with 9 bases separating them. Germline-derived CDR1 and CDR2 are SGHDT and YYEEEE. PCR was performed using 60 Vbeta and 13 Jbeta primers. Per the original data handling: In a later analysis, 70 million to 80 million unique TCR beta chains included roughly 11 million shared by two or more donors. Repertoires were generated with immunoSEQ multiplex PCR, while TCRdb's copy carries only in-frame clones and drops some. D and trimming were read from the DNA, whereas the V and J calls and clone size are those reported in that table. This table holds some 75,000 clones. A word on this clone: Its antigen is not identified.

Those who donated were healthy bone marrow donors. V is TRBV5-6 and J is TRBJ1-5; weak D call: TRBD1 (5 bases). The sequenced sample was PBMCs. The receptor was isolated from a boy aged 5-17 years in good health and CMV-seronegative. CDR3 protein: CASSLGQRYQPQHF. CDR3 DNA sequence: TGTGCCAGCAGCTTGGGACAGAGATATCAGCCCCAGCATTTT.